The source of this TCR beta chain is a study of T cells after yellow fever vaccination. Turning to the study itself: Fractions with few cells were prepared using SMART-Seq v4 Ultra Low Input.

A 5'RACE template-switching step, the method used to make TCR cDNA, added a universal primer site and UMIs. One entry per CDR3 protein results from TCRdb running MiXCR on the 5' RACE reads. The table has 200,000 to 250,000 distinct CDR3 sequences, under 3.5% seen once. Germline V lookup: CDR1 SGHAT, CDR2 FQNNGV. Trimming pared 0 bases from V and 10 bases from J, leaving 12 bases between. CDR3 size: 14 residues. This clonotype has at least ten counts. Its antigen is unidentified. Findings and limits, study-wide: Clonotypes appearing in both CD4 and CD8 compartments existed, and their share was small. Faster peaking, at day 5 versus 15, marked a secondary response that was weaker.

The TCR sequence derives from a young man who received the YFV17D yellow fever vaccine. This chain joins TRBV11-2 and TRBJ1-4, with D uncertain. The starting material was CD4+ T cells sorted from PBMCs, obtained 10 days after the yellow fever booster vaccination. The CDR3 loop reads CASSLDAAGGKLFF. CDR3 DNA: TGTGCCAGCAGCTTAGACGCAGCAGGAGGAAAACTGTTTTTT.